This entry features one TCR beta chain sequence. V lost 0 bases and J 4 bases, leaving 15 bases between the germline ends. The CDR3 length is 16 residues. Germline V gene sequence: CDR1 KGHSH, CDR2 LQKENI. The data were produced by immunoSEQ multiplex PCR, yet TCRdb's version contains in-frame clones alone and is incomplete. The sample includes 150,000 to 200,000 clones, approximately 80% of them seen just once. This sample is drawn from a study of blood T cell repertoires in COVID-19. The sequence derives from a woman of 80 years or more with active or convalescent COVID-19. The V call is TRBV18, the J call TRBJ1-1; possible D gene TRBD1, 6 bases. The sequencing sample was made of peripheral blood. CDR3 in amino acids: CASSPPGNRVGTEAFF. CDR3 in DNA: TGTGCCAGCTCACCACCGGGGAACAGGGTTGGCACTGAAGCTTTCTTT.